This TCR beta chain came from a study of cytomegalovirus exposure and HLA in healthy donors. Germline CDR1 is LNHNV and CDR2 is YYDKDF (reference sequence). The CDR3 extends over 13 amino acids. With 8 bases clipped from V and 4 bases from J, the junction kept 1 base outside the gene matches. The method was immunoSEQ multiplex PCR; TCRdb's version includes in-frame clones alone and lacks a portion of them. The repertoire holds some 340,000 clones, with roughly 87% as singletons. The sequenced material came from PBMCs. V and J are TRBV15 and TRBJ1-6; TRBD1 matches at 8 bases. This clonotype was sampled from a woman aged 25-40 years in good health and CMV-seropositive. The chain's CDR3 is CATRDRYNSPLHF. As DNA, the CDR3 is TGTGCCACCCGGGACAGGTATAATTCACCCCTCCACTTT.